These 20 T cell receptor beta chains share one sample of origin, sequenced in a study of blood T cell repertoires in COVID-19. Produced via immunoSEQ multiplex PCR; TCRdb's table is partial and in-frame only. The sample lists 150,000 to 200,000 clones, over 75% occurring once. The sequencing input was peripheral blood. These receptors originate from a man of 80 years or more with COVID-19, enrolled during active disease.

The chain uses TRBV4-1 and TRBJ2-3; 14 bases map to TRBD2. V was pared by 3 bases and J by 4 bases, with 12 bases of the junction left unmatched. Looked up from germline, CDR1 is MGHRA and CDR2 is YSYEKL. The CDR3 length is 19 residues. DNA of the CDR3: TGCGCCAGCAGCCACAAATTGGGGACTAGCGGGGGCCTTCCAGATACGCAGTATTTT. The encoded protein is CASSHKLGTSGGLPDTQYF.

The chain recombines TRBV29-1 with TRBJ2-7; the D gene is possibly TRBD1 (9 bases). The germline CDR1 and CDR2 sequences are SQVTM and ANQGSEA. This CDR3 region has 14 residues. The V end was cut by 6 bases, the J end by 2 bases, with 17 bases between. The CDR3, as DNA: TGCAGCGTCGGGGGGGGACAGGGCGCCTACGAGCAGTACTTC. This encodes CSVGGGQGAYEQYF.

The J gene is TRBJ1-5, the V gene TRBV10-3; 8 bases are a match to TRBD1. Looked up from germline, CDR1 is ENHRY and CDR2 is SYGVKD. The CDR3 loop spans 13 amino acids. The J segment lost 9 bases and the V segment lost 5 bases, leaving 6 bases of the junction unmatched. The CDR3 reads CAISNLGTGPQHF. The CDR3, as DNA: TGTGCCATCAGTAATTTAGGGACAGGGCCCCAGCATTTT.

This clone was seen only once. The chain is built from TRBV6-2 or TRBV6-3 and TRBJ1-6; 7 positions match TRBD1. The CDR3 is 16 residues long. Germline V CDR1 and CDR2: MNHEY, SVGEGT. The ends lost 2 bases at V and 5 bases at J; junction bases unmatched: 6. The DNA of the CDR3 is TGTGCCAGCAGTTACCACAGGGGTGAGGATAATTCACCCCTCCACTTT. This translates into CASSYHRGEDNSPLHF.

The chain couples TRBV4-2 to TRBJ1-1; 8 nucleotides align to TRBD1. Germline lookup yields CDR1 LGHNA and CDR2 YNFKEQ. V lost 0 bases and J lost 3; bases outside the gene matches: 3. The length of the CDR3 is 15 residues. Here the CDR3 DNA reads TGTGCCAGCAGCCAAGACAGGGGGCTGGACACTGAAGCTTTCTTT. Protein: CASSQDRGLDTEAFF.

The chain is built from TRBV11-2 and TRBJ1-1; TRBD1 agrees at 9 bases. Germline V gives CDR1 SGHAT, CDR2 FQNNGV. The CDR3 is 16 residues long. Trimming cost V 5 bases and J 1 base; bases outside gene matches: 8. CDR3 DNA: TGTGCCAGCAGCCCTGGGACAGGGTTTTCGAACACTGAAGCTTTCTTT. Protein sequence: CASSPGTGFSNTEAFF.

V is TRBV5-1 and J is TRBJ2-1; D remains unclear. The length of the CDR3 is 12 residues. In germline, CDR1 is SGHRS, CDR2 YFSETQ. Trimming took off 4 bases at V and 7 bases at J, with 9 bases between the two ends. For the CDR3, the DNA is TGCGCCAGCAGCCCCAGGCAAAATGAGCAGTTCTTC. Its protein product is CASSPRQNEQFF.

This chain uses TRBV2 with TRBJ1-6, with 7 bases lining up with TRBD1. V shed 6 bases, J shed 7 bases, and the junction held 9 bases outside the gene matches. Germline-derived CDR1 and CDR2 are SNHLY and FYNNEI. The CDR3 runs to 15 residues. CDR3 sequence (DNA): TGTGCCAGCAGGCAAACAGGGGTTGGCAATTCACCCCTCCACTTT. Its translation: CASRQTGVGNSPLHF.

CDR3 in DNA: TGTGCCAGCAGCCTCGATTGGCAGGCAGCCAACGTCCTGACTTTC. This translates into CASSLDWQAANVLTF. This rearrangement joins TRBV6-6 to TRBJ2-6, with D unclear. The V gene lost 6 bases and the J gene lost 7 bases, with 16 bases spanning the gap. The CDR3 has 15 residues. Germline V gene sequence: CDR1 MNHNY, CDR2 SVGAGI (reference sequence).

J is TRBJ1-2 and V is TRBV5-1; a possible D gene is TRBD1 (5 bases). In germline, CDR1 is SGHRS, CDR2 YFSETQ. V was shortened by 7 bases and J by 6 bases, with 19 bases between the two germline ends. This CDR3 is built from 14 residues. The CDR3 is CASGSPGVTDGYTF. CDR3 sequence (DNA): TGCGCCAGCGGCTCCCCGGGGGTTACAGATGGCTACACCTTC.

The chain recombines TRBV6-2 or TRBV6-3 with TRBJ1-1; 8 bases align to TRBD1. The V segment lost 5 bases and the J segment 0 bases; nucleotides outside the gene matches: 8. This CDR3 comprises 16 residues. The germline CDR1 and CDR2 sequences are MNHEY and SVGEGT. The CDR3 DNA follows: TGTGCCAGCAGTCTAAGGAGGACAGGGTTGAACACTGAAGCTTTCTTT. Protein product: CASSLRRTGLNTEAFF.

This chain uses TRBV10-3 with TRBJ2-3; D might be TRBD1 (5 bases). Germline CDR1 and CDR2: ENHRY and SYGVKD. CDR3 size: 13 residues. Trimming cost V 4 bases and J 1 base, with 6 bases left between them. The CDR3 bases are TGTGCCATCAGTGGGGGCGGCACAGATACGCAGTATTTT. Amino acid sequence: CAISGGGTDTQYF.

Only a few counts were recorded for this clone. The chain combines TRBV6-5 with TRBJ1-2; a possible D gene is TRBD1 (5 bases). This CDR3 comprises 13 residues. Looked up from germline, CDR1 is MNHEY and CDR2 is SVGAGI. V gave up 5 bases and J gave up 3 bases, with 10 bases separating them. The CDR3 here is CASSSKGDYGYTF. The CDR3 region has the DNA TGTGCCAGCAGTAGTAAAGGGGACTATGGCTACACCTTC.

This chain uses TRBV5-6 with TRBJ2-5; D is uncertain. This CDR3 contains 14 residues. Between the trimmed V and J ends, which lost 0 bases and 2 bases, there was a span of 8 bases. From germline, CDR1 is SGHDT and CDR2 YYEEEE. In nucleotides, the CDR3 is TGTGCCAGCAGCTTGGCCCACCAGCAAGAGACCCAGTACTTC. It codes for CASSLAHQQETQYF.

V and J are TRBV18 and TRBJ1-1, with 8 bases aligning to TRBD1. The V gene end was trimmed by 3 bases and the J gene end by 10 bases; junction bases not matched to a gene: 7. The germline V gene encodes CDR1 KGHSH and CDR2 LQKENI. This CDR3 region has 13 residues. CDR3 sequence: CASSPQDRAPAFF. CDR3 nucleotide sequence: TGTGCCAGCTCACCCCAGGACAGGGCGCCAGCTTTCTTT.

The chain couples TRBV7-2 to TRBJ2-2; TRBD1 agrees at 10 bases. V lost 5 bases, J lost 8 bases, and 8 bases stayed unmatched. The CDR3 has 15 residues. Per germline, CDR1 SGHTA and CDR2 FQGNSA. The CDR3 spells CASSQDRGEWGELFF. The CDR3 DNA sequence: TGTGCCAGCAGCCAGGACAGGGGGGAATGGGGGGAGCTGTTTTTT.

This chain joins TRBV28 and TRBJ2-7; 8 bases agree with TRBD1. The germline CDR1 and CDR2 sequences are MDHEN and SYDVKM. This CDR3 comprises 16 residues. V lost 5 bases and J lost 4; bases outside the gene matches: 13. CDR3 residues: CASSPLRGQGSYEQYF. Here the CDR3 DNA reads TGTGCCAGCAGTCCCCTCCGAGGACAGGGTAGTTACGAGCAGTACTTC.

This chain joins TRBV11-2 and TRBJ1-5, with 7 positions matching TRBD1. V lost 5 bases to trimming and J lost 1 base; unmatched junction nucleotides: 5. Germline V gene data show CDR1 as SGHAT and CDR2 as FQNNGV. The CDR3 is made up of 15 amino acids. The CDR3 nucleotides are TGTGCCAGCAGCACCAGGGGGGAAAGCAATCAGCCCCAGCATTTT. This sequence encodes CASSTRGESNQPQHF.

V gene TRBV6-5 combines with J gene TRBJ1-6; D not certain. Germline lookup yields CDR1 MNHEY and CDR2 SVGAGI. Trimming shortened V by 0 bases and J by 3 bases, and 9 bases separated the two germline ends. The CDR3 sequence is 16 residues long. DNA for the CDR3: TGTGCCAGCAGTTACTCTGGTGCGGTCTATAATTCACCCCTCCACTTT. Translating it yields CASSYSGAVYNSPLHF.

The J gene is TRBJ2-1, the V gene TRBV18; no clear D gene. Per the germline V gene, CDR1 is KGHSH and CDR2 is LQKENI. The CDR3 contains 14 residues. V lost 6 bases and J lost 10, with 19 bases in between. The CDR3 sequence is CASSPGGAIEEQFF. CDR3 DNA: TGTGCCAGCTCCCCAGGTGGAGCTATAGAAGAGCAGTTCTTC.